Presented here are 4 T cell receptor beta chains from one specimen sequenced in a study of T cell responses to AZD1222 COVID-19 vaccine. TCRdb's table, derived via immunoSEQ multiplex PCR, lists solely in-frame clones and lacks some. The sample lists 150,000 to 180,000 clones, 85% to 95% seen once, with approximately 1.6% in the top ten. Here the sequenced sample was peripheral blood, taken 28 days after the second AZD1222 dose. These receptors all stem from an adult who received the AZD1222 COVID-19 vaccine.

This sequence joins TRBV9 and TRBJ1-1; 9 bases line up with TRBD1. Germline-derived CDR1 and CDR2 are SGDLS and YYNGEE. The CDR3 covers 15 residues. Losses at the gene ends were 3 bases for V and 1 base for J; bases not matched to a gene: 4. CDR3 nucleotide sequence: TGTGCCAGCAGCGCGGAGGGACAGGGGAACACTGAAGCTTTCTTT. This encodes CASSAEGQGNTEAFF.

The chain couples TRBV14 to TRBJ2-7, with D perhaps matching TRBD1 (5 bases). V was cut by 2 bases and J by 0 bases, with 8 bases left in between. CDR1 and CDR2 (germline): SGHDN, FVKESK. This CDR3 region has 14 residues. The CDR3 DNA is TGTGCCAGCAGCCAAAATCAGGGCTCCTACGAGCAGTACTTC. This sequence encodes CASSQNQGSYEQYF.

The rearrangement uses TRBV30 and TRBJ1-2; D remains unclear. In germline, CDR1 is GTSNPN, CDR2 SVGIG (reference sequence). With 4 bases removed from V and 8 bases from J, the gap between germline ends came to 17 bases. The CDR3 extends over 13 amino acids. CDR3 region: CAWKTDAGWGYTF. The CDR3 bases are TGTGCCTGGAAAACAGATGCGGGTTGGGGCTACACCTTC.

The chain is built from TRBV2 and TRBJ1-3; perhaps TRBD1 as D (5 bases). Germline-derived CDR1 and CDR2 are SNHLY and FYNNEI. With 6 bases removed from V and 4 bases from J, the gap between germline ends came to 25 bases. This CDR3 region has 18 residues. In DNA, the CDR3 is TGTGCCAGCAGCCCTCGGGAGAAATTTTACGGGGCAGGAAACACCATATATTTT. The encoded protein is CASSPREKFYGAGNTIYF.